This T cell receptor beta chain was retrieved from a study of early T cells in non-severe SARS-CoV-2 infection (dated by TCRdb to about 2021). A note on the overall study: Bulk RNA from unsorted whole blood was used for TCR sequencing, so alpha and beta chains could not be paired. What the authors observed across the whole study: VDJdb matching was skewed toward anti-spike CD8 responses, so virus-specific expansions were likely underestimated and private and CD4 specificities were missed.

The study was a case-control design nested within a healthcare worker cohort in London, UK, with weekly nasopharyngeal swab PCR tests and blood sampling. Healthcare workers were enrolled in the week of the UK lockdown, from 23 to 31 March 2020, and were followed every week for up to roughly 15 weeks. The protocol used for the library was 5' RACE. The instrument was a NextSeq 500. In the TCR library protocol, unique molecular identifiers were attached to individual cDNA molecules to correct for PCR bias and sequencing error. Sequencing covered both TCR alpha and beta chains, and within each sample the abundances of alpha and beta sequences were tightly co-correlated. The authors processed their data as follows. Decombinator V4 was used to annotate the V gene, J gene and CDR3 of the TCR sequences. TCRs were defined as expanded if a significant change between any two time points was detected under a Poisson model with p below 0.0001. Abundances of TCRs were expressed as counts per million after normalisation to the total number of TCRs sequenced in each sample. MAIT TCRs were defined by TRAV1-2 paired with TRAJ12, TRAJ20 or TRAJ33, and iNKT TCRs by TRAV10 paired with TRAJ18. VDJdb, accessed on 1 November 2021, was searched for TCRs annotated for CMV, EBV and SARS-CoV-2, and TCRs annotated for more than one antigen were excluded. The raw public data were reprocessed by TCRdb itself: fastp quality trimming at Q25, MiXCR clonotype calling, in-frame beta chains only. For every CDR3 protein sequence, its rows merge into one entry that carries the most common genes and DNA. The V and J calls shown here were made by TCRdb, not taken from the authors' results. The sample yields 90,000 to 100,000 distinct CDR3 sequences; roughly 13% were counted once. The ten largest clones represent around 2.4% of the sample.

In regard to this clonotype: Which antigen it targets is not known. It has no much larger one-base neighbor in the sample; base qualities were not kept.

CDR1 and CDR2, looked up from the germline V gene, are WSHSY and SAAADI. The junction shows trimming of 5 bases on V and 6 bases on J, and the gene matches do not reach 11 bases of it. Taken from cysteine to phenylalanine, the CDR3 has 17 residues. Only the CDR3 DNA stays, 51 bases, in frame from base 1. The receptor was derived from an adult who was a healthcare worker with PCR-confirmed SARS-CoV-2 infection or an uninfected control (not recorded which). Sequenced input: whole blood. The chain links TRBV10-2 with TRBJ2-1; 12 bases in between match TRBD2. At the DNA level, the sequence is TGCGCCAGCAGTCGAGCCAGTGGGACTAGCGGGCGCAATGAGCAGTTCTTC. This gives the protein CASSRASGTSGRNEQFF.